This is a list of T cell receptor beta chains from one sample in a study of T cell changes during pregnancy in multiple sclerosis. TCRdb's table, derived via immunoSEQ multiplex PCR, lists solely in-frame clones and lacks some. The table records around 110,000 clones, about 90% of them present only once. Sequenced here: peripheral blood, sampled before pregnancy. These receptors all stem from a female donor with multiple sclerosis, enrolled in a pregnancy study. Both conserved end residues are part of each CDR3.

v_call	j_call	cdr3_aa
TRBV2	TRBJ2-7	CASRAGSYEQYF
TRBV9	TRBJ2-3	CASSVAGGRTDTQYF
TRBV5-1	TRBJ2-1	CASSPGTGITEQFF
TRBV30	TRBJ1-1	CARTGSGTEAFF
TRBV14	TRBJ2-3	CASSQDVGRADTQYF
TRBV19	TRBJ1-1	CASSIASSGGKRNTEAFF
TRBV5-6	TRBJ2-3	CASSYDRVSGTSSTDTQYF
TRBV28	TRBJ1-1	CASSSNRGGTEAFF
TRBV7-2	TRBJ1-1	CASSLVGSGGRISEAFF
TRBV30	TRBJ1-5	CASRETGVLPQHF
TRBV9	TRBJ2-1	CASSVAGWVGSSYNEQFF
TRBV14	TRBJ1-1	CASSQSTRTEAFF
TRBV28	TRBJ2-2	CASSGGLAATGELFF
TRBV5-6	TRBJ1-6	CASSKGPGTGVGGSPLHF
TRBV28	TRBJ2-2	CASRRRGLGTGELFF
TRBV2	TRBJ2-3	CASRTSAVTDTQYF
TRBV7-5	TRBJ1-1	CARSPRRVNYGEAFF
TRBV19	TRBJ2-7	CASSIIGSGSSYEQYF
TRBV7-9	TRBJ2-7	CASSNAGEQYF
TRBV19	TRBJ2-5	CASSTAGQETQYF
TRBV11-3	TRBJ2-3	CASSLGTGEHTDTQYF
TRBV6-1	TRBJ2-3	CASSLSGSATDTQYF
TRBV7-8	TRBJ2-7	CASSSDRGRYEQYF
TRBV4-2	TRBJ1-1	CASSQDNGGPEAFF
TRBV7-9	TRBJ2-7	CASSPRDRSYEQYF
TRBV10-3	TRBJ1-2	CAAGTGRYGYTF
TRBV27	TRBJ2-7	CASRTGGYEQYF
TRBV28	TRBJ2-7	CASAGAGRLPYEQYF
TRBV2	TRBJ1-1	CASKSAGGVNTEAFF
TRBV10-3	TRBJ1-5	CAIRGTGDNQPQHF
TRBV5-1	TRBJ1-1	CASSFGINGRGYTEAFF
TRBV9	TRBJ1-3	CASSVDGGRNTIYF